The entry that follows covers one T cell receptor beta chain sequence. What it binds is not known. These data belong to a study of blood T cells in healthy people across ages. Each individual donor underwent a draw of ten milliliters of peripheral blood. PCR was performed a second time for roughly 6 to 12 cycles using a sample-barcoded 5' primer and a J-beta primer mix. Each cDNA molecule received a tag from a template-switch adaptor that had 12 random nucleotides. TCRdb reprocessed the 5' RACE reads with MiXCR, giving one entry per CDR3 protein. The sample shows some 900,000 distinct CDR3 sequences, around 48% of them seen only once. Study results and limitations: The percentage of naive T cells correlated strongly with TCR beta diversity. A roughly linear age-dependent decrease characterized TCR beta diversity per million T cells.

Deletions cut 3 bases from V and 7 bases from J, with 10 bases between. CDR1 is SGHTA and CDR2 is FQGTGA in the germline V gene. This CDR3 comprises 14 residues. The sample comprised blood. The origin of this receptor is a man aged 25-40 years in good health. The chain combines TRBV7-3 with TRBJ1-6, with unresolved D. The CDR3 nucleotides read TGTGCCAGCAGCTTGAGCGAAAACAATTCACCCCTCCACTTT. It encodes CASSLSENNSPLHF. Full variable domain (missing parts from reference TRBV7-3 and TRBJ1-6): GAGVSQTPSNKVTEKGKYVELRCDPISGHTALYWYRQSLGQGPEFLIYFQGTGAADDSGLPNDRFFAVRPEGSVSTLKIQRTERGDSAVYLCASSLSENNSPLHFGNGTRLTVT.